The present T cell receptor beta chain was sequenced within a study of shared clonotypes between healthy human individuals. Findings and limits, study-wide: Naive subsets generally exceeded memory subsets in estimated richness.

The ends lost 2 bases at V and 3 bases at J; junction bases unmatched: 3. CDR1 and CDR2 from the germline V gene are SGHDT and YYEEEE. The CDR3 extends over 14 amino acids. As to this clone: What it recognizes is unknown.

Some clones are missing from TCRdb's copy, which holds only in-frame ones; the method was immunoSEQ multiplex PCR. The top ten hold over 1.5% of the sample, which has roughly 760,000 clones, around two thirds seen once. The chain couples TRBV5-6 to TRBJ2-5; 8 positions agree with TRBD1. The origin of this receptor is a woman in her 30s in good health. Sequenced input: memory CD4+ T cells sorted from blood. Subset reported: CD45RA-negative fraction. CDR3 nucleotide sequence: TGTGCCAGCAGCTTACGACAGGGGAAAGAGACCCAGTACTTC. Translated: CASSLRQGKETQYF.